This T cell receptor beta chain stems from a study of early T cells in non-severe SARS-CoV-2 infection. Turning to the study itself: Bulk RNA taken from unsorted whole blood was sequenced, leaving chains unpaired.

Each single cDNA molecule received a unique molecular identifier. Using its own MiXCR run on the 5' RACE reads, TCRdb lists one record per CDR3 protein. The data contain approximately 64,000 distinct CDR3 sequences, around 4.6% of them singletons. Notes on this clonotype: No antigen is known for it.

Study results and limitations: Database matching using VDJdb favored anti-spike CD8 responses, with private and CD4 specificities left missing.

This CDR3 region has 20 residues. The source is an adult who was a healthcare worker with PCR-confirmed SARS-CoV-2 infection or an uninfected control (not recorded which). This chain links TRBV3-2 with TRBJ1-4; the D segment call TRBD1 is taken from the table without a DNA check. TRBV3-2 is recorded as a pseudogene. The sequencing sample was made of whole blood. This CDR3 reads CASSQEPPGQGAVSNEKLFF. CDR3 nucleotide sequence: TGTGCCAGCAGCCAAGAACCACCGGGACAGGGGGCGGTATCTAATGAAAAACTGTTTTTT.